This T cell receptor (beta chain) came from a study of blood T cells in healthy people across ages. Findings of the study overall: In older individuals, TCR beta diversity per million T cells was lower, falling roughly linearly with age. Strongly correlated with naive T cell percentage was TCR beta diversity.

Turning to this clonotype: The antigen remains undetermined.

Germline V gene lookup returns CDR1 MNHNS and CDR2 SASEGT. CDR3 length equals 16 residues. V lost 6 bases, J lost 5 bases, and 15 bases stayed unmatched. Through a sample-barcoded 5' primer and a J-beta primer mix, a second PCR was run for about 6 to 11 cycles. One entry per CDR3 protein results from TCRdb running MiXCR on the 5' RACE reads. The profile shows about 800,000 distinct CDR3 sequences, 55% to 75% of them singletons. Healthy Caucasians from Russia aged roughly 6 to 95 served as donors. The source material was blood. This receptor was taken from a man under 40 in good health. The chain uses TRBV6-1 and TRBJ2-7; 8 bases line up with TRBD1. CDR3 in DNA: TGTGCCAGCAGGGAAATTCCGGGACAGGTCGGTGACGAGCAGTACTTC. Protein sequence: CASREIPGQVGDEQYF.